This TCR beta chain was obtained from a study of blood T cell repertoires in COVID-19. Study overall: In each case, the material was cDNA or gDNA derived from T cells, B-cell-depleted T cells, or PBMCs.

Authors' methods: Reference gene primer amplification gave nucleated cell count estimates. Clones were sequenced by immunoSEQ multiplex PCR, and TCRdb holds only the in-frame ones, with some missing. V and J calls plus clone size are reproduced from that table; the DNA served to infer D and trimming. In the table there are over 400,000 clones, approximately 83% of which are singletons. The CDR3 consists of 14 residues. J gave up 6 bases and V 6 bases, and 10 bases lay outside the gene matches. Germline V gene sequence: CDR1 SQVTM, CDR2 ANQGSEA. This TCR derives from a human donor in a cohort sampled during active COVID-19. The specimen was peripheral blood. V usage is TRBV29-1 and J usage is TRBJ2-2, with 7 nucleotides matching TRBD2. The CDR3 reads CSVLELANAGELFF. CDR3 nucleotides: TGCAGCGTCTTGGAACTAGCGAATGCCGGGGAGCTGTTTTTT.